The clone carrying this T cell receptor beta chain has a single count. Original handling: Nucleated cell number was recorded as an estimate derived from reference gene primer amplification. Data came from immunoSEQ multiplex PCR; TCRdb stores just in-frame clones and leaves some out. The D gene and trimming were derived from the DNA, and the V and J assignments and clone size from that table. In the table there are under 300,000 clones, around 90% of which are singletons. The CDR3 runs to 17 residues. J gave up 4 bases and V 3 bases, and 10 bases lay outside the gene matches. Per the germline V gene, CDR1 is KGHDR and CDR2 is SFDVKD. These data originate in a study of blood T cell repertoires in COVID-19. Turning to the study itself: PBMCs, B-cell-depleted T cells, or T cells were the source of the cDNA or gDNA that made up the material.

The material sequenced was peripheral blood. The chain is built from TRBV24-1 and TRBJ1-2; 10 nucleotides agree with TRBD1. This TCR derives from a woman aged 40 to 49 who had recovered from COVID-19. For the CDR3, the DNA is TGTGCCACCAGTGATCTCGACAGGGGGCGGTATCGCTATGGCTACACCTTC. Translation gives CATSDLDRGRYRYGYTF.